The rows below give T cell receptor beta chains drawn from one sample of a study of cytomegalovirus exposure and HLA in healthy donors. The method was immunoSEQ multiplex PCR; TCRdb's version includes in-frame clones alone and lacks a portion of them. This repertoire shows around 92,000 clones, over 80% found once; its top ten account for under 4.5%. Sequencing was performed on PBMCs. All receptors come from a female donor in good health and CMV-seropositive. Each CDR3 is given with its conserved first and last residue. Each record gives: clone size, D gene, V gene, CDR3 length, J gene, CDR3 DNA, CDR3 protein. A D gene is named only where the DNA matches it firmly. A clone size is listed for some rows: how often the clone was seen (once, few, many), or a class if it is expanded.

NA	NA	TRBV29-1	12	TRBJ1-2	TGCAGCGTTGAAGGGTGGTCGAGGGGCTACACCTTC	CSVEGWSRGYTF
NA	TRBD1	TRBV28	17	TRBJ1-5	TGTGCCAGCAGACCGACAGGGGCCTCCTATAGCAATCAGCCCCAGCATTTT	CASRPTGASYSNQPQHF
few	NA	TRBV2	14	TRBJ2-3	TGTGCCAGCAAACGGGGGATCAGGACAGATACGCAGTATTTT	CASKRGIRTDTQYF
NA	TRBD2	TRBV18	15	TRBJ2-1	TGTGCCAGCTCATGGACTAGCGGGGAGTACAATGAGCAGTTCTTC	CASSWTSGEYNEQFF
NA	NA	TRBV20-1	11	TRBJ1-2	TGCAGTGCTAGTGTACAGGGTGGCTACACCTTC	CSASVQGGYTF
once	NA	TRBV6-6	12	TRBJ2-7	TGTGCCAGCAGTTACGCCTCCTACGAGCAGTACTTC	CASSYASYEQYF
NA	TRBD1	TRBV6-1	15	TRBJ1-5	TGTGCCATTAGGGTTCCGGACAGGAAAGGTCAGCCCCAGCATTTT	CAIRVPDRKGQPQHF
NA	TRBD1	TRBV29-1	13	TRBJ1-2	TGCAGCGCAACAGGGGGCGCCGACTATGGCTACACCTTC	CSATGGADYGYTF
few	TRBD1	TRBV7-9	12	TRBJ2-1	TGTGCCAGCAGGGAAGGACAGGGGAAGCAGTTCTTC	CASREGQGKQFF
NA	NA	TRBV6-1	12	TRBJ1-1	TGTGCCAGCAGTGAAGGAGGCACTGAAGCTTTCTTT	CASSEGGTEAFF
few	TRBD2	TRBV7-9	16	TRBJ2-2	TGTGCCAGCAGCTTAGGGGTAGCGGGGGGTGCGGGGGAGCTGTTTTTT	CASSLGVAGGAGELFF
few	TRBD1	TRBV9	15	TRBJ2-1	TGTGCCAGCAGCGACGGACAGGGTGGGCCCAATGAGCAGTTCTTC	CASSDGQGGPNEQFF
NA	TRBD2	TRBV7-9	14	TRBJ2-5	TGTGCCAGCAGCTCATCTTGGACTAGCGCTCAAAAGTACTTC	CASSSSWTSAQKYF
NA	NA	TRBV6-4	14	TRBJ2-3	TGTGCCAGCAGTGACTCGAGCCTGTCAGATACGCAGTATTTT	CASSDSSLSDTQYF
NA	NA	TRBV2	13	TRBJ1-5	TGTGCCAGCAGTGTGGCTAGCAATCAGCCCCAGCATTTT	CASSVASNQPQHF
NA	TRBD1	TRBV5-6	13	TRBJ1-5	TGTGCCAGCAGCTCATCACCTCGGGACAGCCAGCATTTT	CASSSSPRDSQHF
NA	TRBD2	TRBV28	18	TRBJ2-3	TGTGCCAGCAGTCTAGCGGGAGACCTCGAATTTAGCACAGATACGCAGTATTTT	CASSLAGDLEFSTDTQYF
NA	TRBD2	TRBV5-1	15	TRBJ2-1	TGCGCCAGCAGCTTGGAAGCGGGAGCGTCCGATGAGCAGTTCTTC	CASSLEAGASDEQFF
few	NA	TRBV2	10	TRBJ1-4	TGTGCCAGCAGTGCCCGAGGACTGTTTTTT	CASSARGLFF
NA	TRBD1	TRBV2	15	TRBJ2-3	TGTGCCAGCAGTCCCGGGACAGGGCGCACAGATACGCAGTATTTT	CASSPGTGRTDTQYF
NA	TRBD2	TRBV5-1	15	TRBJ2-1	TGCGCCAGCAGCCCAACTAGCGGGAGCTACAATGAGCAGTTCTTC	CASSPTSGSYNEQFF
NA	NA	TRBV18	15	TRBJ1-2	TGTGCCAGCTCACCAGGCGGACATTTCAACTATGGCTACACCTTC	CASSPGGHFNYGYTF
few	TRBD1	TRBV4-1	13	TRBJ1-1	TGCGCCAGCCGGGGACAGGGGAACACTGAAGCTTTCTTT	CASRGQGNTEAFF
NA	TRBD1	TRBV2	19	TRBJ2-6	TGTGCCATCCAGCCGTCCGGGACAGGGACCATGTCCGGGGCCAACGTCCTGACTTTC	CAIQPSGTGTMSGANVLTF
once	NA	TRBV7-9	16	TRBJ2-5	TGTGCCAGCAGCCCGTACGACAGGACCGATGGAGAGACCCAGTACTTC	CASSPYDRTDGETQYF
NA	TRBD2	TRBV5-1	15	TRBJ2-7	TGCGCCAGCAGCCGTACTAGCGGGAGCTCCTACGAGCAGTACTTC	CASSRTSGSSYEQYF
few	TRBD1	TRBV5-1	15	TRBJ1-4	TGCGCCAGCAGCTTGGAGGGGGCCTCGAATGAAAAACTGTTTTTT	CASSLEGASNEKLFF
NA	NA	TRBV7-9	15	TRBJ1-3	TGTGCCAGCAGCCCGACAGGAATCTCTGGAAACACCATATATTTT	CASSPTGISGNTIYF
NA	NA	TRBV10-3	14	TRBJ2-5	TGTGCCATCAGGCAGGGGCCTAATCAAGAGACCCAGTACTTC	CAIRQGPNQETQYF
few	TRBD2	TRBV9	15	TRBJ2-2	TGTGCCAGCAGCGCCTCGACTAGCGGCACCGGGGAGCTGTTTTTT	CASSASTSGTGELFF
NA	TRBD1	TRBV30	15	TRBJ1-5	TGTGCCTGGAACACAGGGGCGTTGGGCAATCAGCCCCAGCATTTT	CAWNTGALGNQPQHF
once	TRBD1	TRBV2	15	TRBJ2-1	TGTGCCAGCAGTTACCGGGACAGGGGGATGGATGAGCAGTTCTTC	CASSYRDRGMDEQFF
few	NA	TRBV10-3	13	TRBJ1-1	TGTGCCATCAGTGAAACAGCGAACACTGAAGCTTTCTTT	CAISETANTEAFF
NA	TRBD2	TRBV18	14	TRBJ2-1	TGTGCCAGCTCACCGAGCGGGGGTATGTATGAGCAGTTCTTC	CASSPSGGMYEQFF
NA	NA	TRBV2	12	TRBJ2-7	TGTGCCAGCACCGACAAGGGGTACGAGCAGTACTTC	CASTDKGYEQYF
once	TRBD1	TRBV2	12	TRBJ2-7	TGTGCCAGCATGACAGGGTGGTACGAGCAGTACTTC	CASMTGWYEQYF
few	NA	TRBV6-5	13	TRBJ1-5	TGTGCCAGCAGTGAACAGGGCAATCAGCCCCAGCATTTT	CASSEQGNQPQHF
NA	TRBD1	TRBV18	15	TRBJ1-5	TGTGCCAGCTCAGAACAGGGGGCGCTTGAACAGCCCCAGCATTTT	CASSEQGALEQPQHF
NA	NA	TRBV5-1	15	TRBJ2-7	TGCGCCAGCAGCCAGGAACAGGGAAGGGCCTACGAGCAGTACTTC	CASSQEQGRAYEQYF
NA	TRBD1	TRBV7-2	14	TRBJ2-2	TGTGCCAGCAGCTTACGACAGGGGCCCGGGGAGCTGTTTTTT	CASSLRQGPGELFF
NA	TRBD2	TRBV6-6	15	TRBJ2-5	TGTGCCAGCAGTTCTAGCGGGGGGGCCACAGAGACCCAGTACTTC	CASSSSGGATETQYF
NA	NA	TRBV14	14	TRBJ1-2	TGTGCCAGCAGCCAAGTGGCGGGGAAGGGCGGCTACACCTTC	CASSQVAGKGGYTF